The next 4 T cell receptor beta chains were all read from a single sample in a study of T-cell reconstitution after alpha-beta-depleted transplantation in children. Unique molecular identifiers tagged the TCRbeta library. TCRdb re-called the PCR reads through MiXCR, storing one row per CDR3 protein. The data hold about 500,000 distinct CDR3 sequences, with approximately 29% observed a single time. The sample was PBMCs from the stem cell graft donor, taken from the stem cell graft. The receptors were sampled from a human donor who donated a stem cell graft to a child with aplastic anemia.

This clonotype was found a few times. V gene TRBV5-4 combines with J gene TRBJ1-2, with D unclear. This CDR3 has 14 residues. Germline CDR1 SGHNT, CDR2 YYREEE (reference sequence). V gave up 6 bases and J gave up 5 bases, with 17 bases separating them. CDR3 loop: CASIEDPGLYGYTF. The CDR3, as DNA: TGTGCCAGCATTGAGGACCCGGGGTTGTATGGCTACACCTTC.

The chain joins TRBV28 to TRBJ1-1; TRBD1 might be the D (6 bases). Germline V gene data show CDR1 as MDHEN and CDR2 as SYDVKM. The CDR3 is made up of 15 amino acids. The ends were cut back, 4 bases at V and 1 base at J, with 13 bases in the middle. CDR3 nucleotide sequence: TGTGCCAGCAGTTGGGCCGGGACACCGAACACTGAAGCTTTCTTT. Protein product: CASSWAGTPNTEAFF.

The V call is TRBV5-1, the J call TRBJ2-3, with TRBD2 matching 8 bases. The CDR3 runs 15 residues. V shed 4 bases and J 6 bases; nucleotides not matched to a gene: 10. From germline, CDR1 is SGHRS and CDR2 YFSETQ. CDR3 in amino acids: CASSAGTRELDTQYF. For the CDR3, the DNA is TGCGCCAGCAGCGCTGGGACTAGGGAGCTGGATACGCAGTATTTT.

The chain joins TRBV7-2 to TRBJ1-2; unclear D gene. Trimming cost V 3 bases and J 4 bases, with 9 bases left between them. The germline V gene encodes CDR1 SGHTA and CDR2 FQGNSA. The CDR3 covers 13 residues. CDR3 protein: CASSFSGPYGYTF. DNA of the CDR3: TGTGCCAGCAGCTTTTCAGGACCCTATGGCTACACCTTC.